These T cell receptor beta chains were read from a single sample in a study of blood T cell repertoires in COVID-19. Data came from immunoSEQ multiplex PCR; TCRdb stores just in-frame clones and leaves some out. The sample shows 300,000 to 350,000 clones, 88% of them seen only once. The specimen was peripheral blood. The receptors shown here come from a woman in her sixties or seventies with COVID-19, enrolled during active disease. Each CDR3 is given with its conserved first and last residue. The order of the fields is CDR3 protein, CDR3 DNA, J gene, V gene, clone size, D gene. D genes are given only for firm matches. Expanded clones are given a class, and other clones once, few, many or no size at all.

CASSPDRGAGEKLFF | TGCGCCAGCAGCCCTGACAGGGGGGCGGGAGAAAAACTGTTTTTT | TRBJ1-4 | TRBV5-1 | . | TRBD1
CATSRGLGSGTEAFF | TGTGCCACCAGCAGAGGTCTGGGCTCCGGCACTGAAGCTTTCTTT | TRBJ1-1 | TRBV15 | . | .
CASIAAGQMLTEAFF | TGTGCCAGCATTGCCGCGGGACAGATGCTCACTGAAGCTTTCTTT | TRBJ1-1 | TRBV6-5 | once | TRBD1
CASSQVVQSYGYTF | TGTGCCAGCAGCCAAGTCGTACAGAGCTATGGCTACACCTTC | TRBJ1-2 | TRBV3-1/TRBV3-2 | . | .
CASSSPGQGNVEQYF | TGTGCCAGCAGCAGTCCGGGACAGGGGAACGTCGAGCAGTACTTC | TRBJ2-7 | TRBV5-6 | . | TRBD1
CASSVTGSSYEQYF | TGTGCCAGTAGTGTGACCGGGTCCTCCTACGAGCAGTACTTC | TRBJ2-7 | TRBV19 | . | .
CASSGHGQGGNSNQPQHF | TGTGCCAGCAGTGGCCACGGACAGGGGGGGAACAGCAATCAGCCCCAGCATTTT | TRBJ1-5 | TRBV6-4 | once | TRBD1
CASSPLGLYEQYF | TGTGCCAGCAGCCCTCTGGGCCTGTACGAGCAGTACTTC | TRBJ2-7 | TRBV7-9 | . | .
CASSQSTDNSPLHF | TGTGCCAGCAGCCAGTCGACAGATAATTCACCCCTCCACTTT | TRBJ1-6 | TRBV7-9 | . | .
CASSLYPGQGSTEAFF | TGTGCCAGTAGTCTCTACCCAGGACAGGGGAGCACTGAAGCTTTCTTT | TRBJ1-1 | TRBV19 | . | TRBD1
CASKPDRSYSGNTIYF | TGCGCCAGCAAACCGGACAGATCCTATTCTGGAAACACCATATATTTT | TRBJ1-3 | TRBV5-1 | . | .
CATSDSLQGRSETQYF | TGTGCCACCAGTGATTCCCTCCAGGGCCGGTCGGAGACCCAGTACTTC | TRBJ2-5 | TRBV24-1 | . | .
CASSERTDYYEKLFF | TGTGCCAGCAGTGAAAGGACGGACTACTATGAAAAACTGTTTTTT | TRBJ1-4 | TRBV6-1 | . | .
CASSVQGPSSYNEQFF | TGTGCCAGCAGTGTACAGGGGCCTAGCTCCTACAATGAGCAGTTCTTC | TRBJ2-1 | TRBV27 | . | TRBD1
CAWSQAGAKQPQHF | TGTGCCTGGAGCCAGGCAGGGGCAAAACAGCCCCAGCATTTT | TRBJ1-5 | TRBV30 | once | .
CALQGWRNTEAFF | TGTGCCCTACAGGGGTGGAGGAACACTGAAGCTTTCTTT | TRBJ1-1 | TRBV30 | . | TRBD1
CASSPQAGNTEAFF | TGTGCCAGCTCACCACAGGCAGGCAACACTGAAGCTTTCTTT | TRBJ1-1 | TRBV18 | . | .
CASSSGTGPEGGYTF | TGCGCCAGCAGCTCCGGGACAGGGCCGGAAGGGGGCTACACCTTC | TRBJ1-2 | TRBV5-1 | . | TRBD1
CASSPGQGNTEAFF | TGTGCCAGCTCACCCGGACAGGGTAACACTGAAGCTTTCTTT | TRBJ1-1 | TRBV18 | . | TRBD1
CASRRTGASYEQYF | TGTGCCAGCAGGCGGACAGGGGCATCCTACGAGCAGTACTTC | TRBJ2-7 | TRBV6-5 | . | TRBD1
CATREGRAMNTEAFF | TGTGCCACCAGGGAGGGGAGGGCGATGAACACTGAAGCTTTCTTT | TRBJ1-1 | TRBV2 | . | .
CASSLSANQPQHF | TGTGCCAGCAGTTTATCCGCGAATCAGCCCCAGCATTTT | TRBJ1-5 | TRBV27 | . | .
CASSSSGTSGGDEQFF | TGTGCCAGCAGCTCATCCGGGACTAGCGGGGGGGATGAGCAGTTCTTC | TRBJ2-1 | TRBV7-8 | once | TRBD2
CASSLRGNEQFF | TGTGCCAGCAGCCTGAGAGGGAATGAGCAGTTCTTC | TRBJ2-1 | TRBV4-2 | . | .
CASNIWGGNGNTIYF | TGTGCCAGCAACATCTGGGGGGGAAATGGAAACACCATATATTTT | TRBJ1-3 | TRBV5-6 | . | .
CASPPNEQFF | TGTGCCAGCCCCCCGAATGAGCAGTTCTTC | TRBJ2-1 | TRBV21-1 | . | .
CASALGQELNYGYTF | TGTGCCAGCGCCCTAGGACAGGAGCTTAACTATGGCTACACCTTC | TRBJ1-2 | TRBV2 | . | TRBD1
CASSIGRTVMNTEAFF | TGTGCCAGTAGTATTGGGAGGACGGTCATGAACACTGAAGCTTTCTTT | TRBJ1-1 | TRBV19 | . | .
CASSQEEPSGGMLRYNEQFF | TGCGCCAGCAGCCAAGAAGAGCCTAGCGGGGGGATGTTAAGGTACAATGAGCAGTTCTTC | TRBJ2-1 | TRBV4-1 | . | TRBD2
CATSDFGTGGTDTQYF | TGTGCCACCAGTGATTTTGGGACAGGGGGAACAGATACGCAGTATTTT | TRBJ2-3 | TRBV24-1 | once | TRBD1
CATSPDQDRTYTF | TGTGCCACCAGCCCTGACCAAGACAGGACTTACACCTTC | TRBJ1-2 | TRBV15 | . | .
CSVGRRMNTEAFF | TGCAGCGTTGGTCGGAGGATGAACACTGAAGCTTTCTTT | TRBJ1-1 | TRBV29-1 | once | .
CASSLVSAPQVGEQYF | TGCGCCAGCAGCTTGGTTTCTGCCCCACAAGTTGGCGAGCAGTACTTC | TRBJ2-7 | TRBV5-1 | . | .
CASSERLAGGPGQETQYF | TGTGCCAGCAGTGAAAGACTAGCGGGGGGGCCAGGGCAAGAGACCCAGTACTTC | TRBJ2-5 | TRBV6-1 | . | TRBD2
CASSLAGTDGYGYTF | TGTGCCAGCAGCTTGGCCGGAACAGACGGCTATGGCTACACCTTC | TRBJ1-2 | TRBV5-6 | once | .
CASSQLGTGVEGANVLTF | TGTGCCAGCAGCCAACTGGGGACAGGGGTGGAAGGGGCCAACGTCCTGACTTTC | TRBJ2-6 | TRBV3-1/TRBV3-2 | . | TRBD1
CASRGSGTDTQYF | TGTGCCAGCAGGGGCTCGGGGACAGATACGCAGTATTTT | TRBJ2-3 | TRBV14 | . | .
CASSLEPRETQYF | TGTGCCAGCAGCTTAGAGCCCAGGGAGACCCAGTACTTC | TRBJ2-5 | TRBV7-8 | . | .
CASSPIGVSYNEQFF | TGTGCCAGCAGCCCAATCGGGGTCTCCTACAATGAGCAGTTCTTC | TRBJ2-1 | TRBV7-2 | . | .
CASSYSSREQYF | TGTGCCAGCTCTTACTCTAGCCGCGAGCAGTACTTC | TRBJ2-7 | TRBV6-6 | . | .
CASSQDKRGSYEQYF | TGCGCCAGCAGCCAAGATAAGCGGGGGAGCTACGAGCAGTACTTC | TRBJ2-7 | TRBV4-3 | once | TRBD2
CASSMMVAGAYGAFF | TGTGCCAGTAGTATGATGGTCGCAGGGGCATACGGAGCTTTCTTT | TRBJ1-1 | TRBV19 | . | .
CASSPSPEAFF | TGTGCCAGCAGCCCCTCTCCTGAAGCTTTCTTT | TRBJ1-1 | TRBV11-2 | . | .
CSAIDRGNYGYTF | TGCAGTGCTATTGACAGGGGCAACTATGGCTACACCTTC | TRBJ1-2 | TRBV20-1 | . | TRBD1
CASSPRTGGEIHEAFF | TGTGCCAGCAGCCCTCGCACAGGGGGCGAGATCCATGAAGCTTTCTTT | TRBJ1-1 | TRBV2 | . | TRBD1